Following are 22 T cell receptor beta chains from one sample sequenced in a study of T cell repertoires in cytomegalovirus infection. No antigens are known for them. MiXCR, run by TCRdb on the reads, gives a single entry per CDR3 protein. The repertoire consists of about 130,000 distinct CDR3 sequences, with more than 25% occurring once and the leading ten covering 45% to 60%. The sample consisted of CD8+ T cells from cultured PBMCs, taken from culture after CMV antigen stimulation. Receptors originate from a human donor in good health (CMV status not recorded). Some clones in this sample may be carry-over from other donors' samples.

The chain uses TRBV12-3 or TRBV12-4 and TRBJ2-1; D is uncertain. The length of the CDR3 is 12 residues. V dropped 8 bases and J dropped 6 bases, with 11 bases sitting between them. CDR3 in amino acids: CASGRLSNEQFF. CDR3 nucleotide sequence: TGTGCCAGCGGACGACTGAGCAATGAGCAGTTCTTC.

This clonotype was counted a few times. The CDR3 spells CASSSYGSDTQYF. DNA of the CDR3: TGTGCCAGCAGCTCCTACGGCTCAGATACGCAGTATTTT. The chain joins TRBV12-3 or TRBV12-4 to TRBJ2-3; D is ambiguous. This CDR3 region has 13 residues. Deletions cut 6 bases from V and 4 bases from J, with 11 bases between.

The chain uses TRBV12-3 or TRBV12-4 and TRBJ1-2; TRBD1 might be the D (5 bases). The length of the CDR3 is 16 residues. Trimming took off 1 base at V and 2 bases at J, with 14 bases between the two ends. CDR3: CASSLGRSGYNYGYTF. CDR3 coding DNA: TGTGCCAGCAGTTTAGGGCGCTCAGGGTACAACTATGGCTACACCTTC.

The rearrangement joins TRBV28 to TRBJ2-1, with TRBD2 matching over 13 bases. Germline V gene sequence: CDR1 MDHEN, CDR2 SYDVKM. V was pared by 8 bases and J by 5 bases, with 0 bases of the junction left unmatched. The CDR3 is 13 amino acids. The CDR3 coding sequence is TGTGCCAGCGGGACTAGCGGGGACAATGAGCAGTTCTTC. Translated, it gives CASGTSGDNEQFF.

This clonotype was found a few times. This chain joins TRBV4-2 and TRBJ2-5; 7 bases line up with TRBD1. The germline gives CDR1 LGHNA, CDR2 YNFKEQ. The junction had 2 bases not matched to a gene; V was cut back by 2 bases and J by 5 bases. The CDR3 is 13 residues long. As DNA, the CDR3 is TGTGCCAGCAGCCAATCCAGGGGGGAGACCCAGTACTTC. It encodes CASSQSRGETQYF.

This clonotype was detected a few times. J is TRBJ2-1 and V is TRBV4-1; 10 bases line up with TRBD2. The CDR3 is 14 amino acids. J gave up 9 bases and V 4 bases, and 6 bases lay outside the gene matches. Germline assignment: CDR1 MGHRA and CDR2 YSYEKL. CDR3 loop: CASSLRTSGSEQFF. The CDR3 nucleotides are TGCGCCAGCAGCCTACGGACTAGCGGTAGTGAGCAGTTCTTC.

This chain connects TRBV7-4 to TRBJ2-2, with TRBD2 matching 10 bases. V gave up 5 bases and J gave up 7 bases; unmatched junction bases: 10. The CDR3 loop spans 16 amino acids. The germline gives CDR1 SGHVT, CDR2 SQSDAQ. The CDR3 protein is CASSPAQRGGVGELFF. The CDR3 coding sequence is TGTGCCAGCAGCCCAGCGCAGCGGGGGGGAGTCGGGGAGCTGTTTTTT.

The chain employs TRBV7-9 and TRBJ1-1; 9 positions match TRBD1. The germline V gene encodes CDR1 SEHNR and CDR2 FQNEAQ (reference sequence). The CDR3 runs to 13 residues. With V trimmed by 3 bases and J by 10 bases, 6 bases remained unmatched. CDR3 amino acids: CASSLGTGRGAFF. CDR3 coding DNA: TGTGCCAGCAGCTTGGGGACAGGGCGGGGAGCTTTCTTT.

The J gene is TRBJ1-2, the V gene TRBV27, with D perhaps TRBD1 (5 bases). From germline, CDR1 is MNHEY and CDR2 SMNVEV (reference sequence). The CDR3 consists of 15 residues. The ends were cut back, 4 bases at V and 0 bases at J, with 12 bases in the middle. The CDR3 DNA reads TGTGCCAGCAGTTGGGGCAGCACTACTAACTATGGCTACACCTTC. As protein: CASSWGSTTNYGYTF.

Details on this clonotype: This may be a read error, as it is one base from a much larger clone. The rearrangement uses TRBV18 and TRBJ1-6; no clear D. This CDR3 is built from 15 residues. Germline V gene data show CDR1 as KGHSH and CDR2 as LQKENI. V gave up 3 bases and J gave up 6 bases, with 12 bases separating them. Here the CDR3 reads CASSPREQLNSPLHF. The CDR3 coding sequence is TGTGCCAGCTCACCCCGGGAACAGCTTAATTCACCCCTCCACTTT.

The sample holds many counts of this clonotype. This chain connects TRBV28 to TRBJ2-5; the D call may be TRBD1 or TRBD2 (6 bases each). The CDR3 sequence is 17 residues long. The V end was cut by 2 bases, the J end by 5 bases, with 21 bases between. Germline V gives CDR1 MDHEN, CDR2 SYDVKM. CDR3 DNA: TGTGCCAGCAGTTTAGGGAACCTTTTTAGGGGGGATGAGACCCAGTACTTC. This sequence encodes CASSLGNLFRGDETQYF.

The chain joins TRBV27 to TRBJ2-4, with TRBD1 identical over 8 bases. V was pared by 2 bases and J by 2 bases, with 2 bases of the junction left unmatched. The germline V gene encodes CDR1 MNHEY and CDR2 SMNVEV (reference sequence). The CDR3 consists of 15 residues. DNA for the CDR3: TGTGCCAGCAGTTTAGGACAGGGCACCAAAAACATTCAGTACTTC. Translation gives CASSLGQGTKNIQYF.

The genes are TRBV27 and TRBJ2-2; no clear D gene. In germline, CDR1 is MNHEY, CDR2 SMNVEV (reference sequence). Trimming left V 2 bases short and J 6 bases short, with 7 bases between. This CDR3 is built from 13 residues. CDR3 loop: CASSLTEAGELFF. CDR3 nucleotides: TGTGCCAGCAGTTTAACAGAGGCCGGGGAGCTGTTTTTT.

As DNA, the CDR3 is TGTGCCAGCAGTTACTCTGCCCCTTTGGGAATTAATGAAAAACTGTTTTTT. This gives the protein CASSYSAPLGINEKLFF. The chain employs TRBV6-8 and TRBJ1-4; no definite D call. From germline, CDR1 is MNHGY and CDR2 SAAAGT. The CDR3 consists of 17 residues. Trimming left V 0 bases short and J 4 bases short, with 15 bases between.

This clonotype was seen ten or more times. The chain combines TRBV29-1 with TRBJ2-3; 12 nucleotides match TRBD2. The CDR3 has 14 residues. V lost 8 bases and J lost 3; bases outside the gene matches: 6. CDR1 and CDR2 (germline): SQVTM, ANQGSEA. The CDR3 DNA follows: TGCAGCTCGAGGACTAGCGGGGCGACAGATACGCAGTATTTT. This gives the protein CSSRTSGATDTQYF.

In its sample, this clonotype was seen many times. The genes are TRBV25-1 and TRBJ2-1; 10 bases are a match to TRBD2. The CDR3 spans 13 residues. Germline V gives CDR1 MGHDK, CDR2 SYGVNS. V lost 5 bases, J lost 9 bases, and 4 bases stayed unmatched. The CDR3 nucleotides are TGTGCCAGCAGTCTGCCTAGCGGGGGTGAGCAGTTCTTC. Translation gives CASSLPSGGEQFF.

This clonotype showed up just a few times. The chain combines TRBV27 with TRBJ2-3; D remains unclear. Trimming stripped 2 bases from V and 0 bases from J, with 6 bases between. Per the germline V gene, CDR1 is MNHEY and CDR2 is SMNVEV (reference sequence). The CDR3 extends over 14 amino acids. The CDR3 loop is CASSLGLSTDTQYF. DNA of the CDR3: TGTGCCAGCAGTTTAGGTCTAAGCACAGATACGCAGTATTTT.

This chain connects TRBV24-1 to TRBJ2-2; D is uncertain. The CDR3 has 14 amino acids. The V end lost 1 base, the J end lost 1 base, and 3 bases lay between the germline ends. CDR1 and CDR2 from the germline V gene are KGHDR and SFDVKD. The CDR3 bases are TGTGCCACCAGTGATTTAAGGAACACCGGGGAGCTGTTTTTT. It encodes CATSDLRNTGELFF.

The genes are TRBV24-1 and TRBJ2-2; D may be TRBD2 (6 bases). CDR1 and CDR2 (germline): KGHDR, SFDVKD. CDR3 length equals 15 residues. Trimming removed 5 bases from V and 0 bases from J, with 9 bases in between. The CDR3 bases are TGTGCCACCAGTGGGGGGGATACGAACACCGGGGAGCTGTTTTTT. This sequence encodes CATSGGDTNTGELFF.

This clonotype has at least ten counts. The V gene is TRBV3-1, the J gene TRBJ1-2, with D perhaps TRBD1 (5 bases). Deletions cut 0 bases from V and 6 bases from J, with 11 bases between. The germline gives CDR1 LGHDT, CDR2 YNNKEL (reference sequence). The CDR3 sequence is 14 residues long. The DNA of the CDR3 is TGTGCCAGCAGCCAAGAAAGGGGCTTACATGGCTACACCTTC. It encodes CASSQERGLHGYTF.

In its sample, this clonotype was seen many times. The V call is TRBV7-9, the J call TRBJ1-2; D not resolved. CDR3 size: 15 residues. In germline, CDR1 is SEHNR, CDR2 FQNEAQ (reference sequence). Trimming removed 1 base at V and 3 bases at J, with 12 bases between. CDR3 in amino acids: CASSLGEMDHYGYTF. The CDR3 DNA is TGTGCCAGCAGCTTAGGAGAGATGGACCACTATGGCTACACCTTC.

This clonotype was seen more than once but under ten times. J is TRBJ1-5 and V is TRBV12-3 or TRBV12-4, with D hard to call. V shed 1 base and J shed 7 bases, with 8 bases lying between them. The CDR3 loop spans 13 amino acids. The chain's CDR3 is CASSLGAAQPQHF. The CDR3 nucleotides read TGTGCCAGCAGTTTAGGCGCGGCGCAGCCCCAGCATTTT.